The 7 T cell receptor beta chains below all came from one sample that was sequenced in a study of cytomegalovirus exposure and HLA in healthy donors. 60 Vbeta and 13 Jbeta primers were used in PCR. Produced via immunoSEQ multiplex PCR; TCRdb's table is partial and in-frame only. The table has over 110,000 clones, 73% seen once. The sequencing sample was made of PBMCs. The source is a woman aged 35 to 49 in good health and CMV-seronegative.

The chain has TRBV2 and TRBJ1-5; unclear D gene. The germline V gene has CDR1 SNHLY and CDR2 FYNNEI. V dropped 7 bases and J dropped 1 base, with 8 bases sitting between them. The CDR3 spans 13 residues. The CDR3 nucleotides read TGTGCCAGCATGCGGGAAAGCAATCAGCCCCAGCATTTT. Protein sequence: CASMRESNQPQHF.

The chain is built from TRBV5-1 and TRBJ2-1, with D tentatively TRBD1 (6 bases). The CDR3 contains 14 residues. V shed 0 bases and J shed 10 bases, with 14 bases lying between them. The V gene's germline CDR1 is SGHRS and CDR2 YFSETQ. The DNA for the CDR3 is TGCGCCAGCAGCTTGGTTCAGGACAGTGGGGAGCAGTTCTTC. Its translation is CASSLVQDSGEQFF. Supplemented by reference TRBV5-1 and TRBJ2-1, the full variable domain reads KAGVTQTPRYLIKTRGQQVTLSCSPISGHRSVSWYQQTPGQGLQFLFEYFSETQRNKGNFPGRFSGRQFSNSRSEMNVSTLELGDSALYLCASSLVQDSGEQFFGPGTRLTVL.

The chain carries TRBV29-1 and TRBJ1-2; weak D call: TRBD1 (5 bases). CDR3 length equals 12 residues. The ends were cut back, 3 bases at V and 0 bases at J, with 5 bases in the middle. The V gene's germline CDR1 is SQVTM and CDR2 ANQGSEA. The CDR3 is CSVDRANYGYTF. For the CDR3, the DNA is TGCAGCGTTGACAGGGCTAACTATGGCTACACCTTC.

The chain couples TRBV9 to TRBJ2-5; weak D call: TRBD2 (7 bases). The ends were cut back, 4 bases at V and 2 bases at J, with 15 bases in the middle. This CDR3 spans 15 amino acids. Germline V gene data show CDR1 as SGDLS and CDR2 as YYNGEE. The CDR3 spells CASSKGGGLQETQYF. The CDR3 DNA reads as TGTGCCAGCAGCAAAGGGGGGGGATTACAAGAGACCCAGTACTTC.

This chain joins TRBV7-2 and TRBJ2-1; 10 bases line up with TRBD2. CDR1 is SGHTA, CDR2 FQGNSA, per germline. The CDR3 covers 14 residues. With V trimmed by 6 bases and J by 4 bases, 3 bases remained unmatched. The CDR3 here is CASSSGGLYNEQFF. DNA of the CDR3: TGTGCCAGCAGTAGCGGGGGGCTGTACAATGAGCAGTTCTTC.

The chain is built from TRBV5-1 and TRBJ1-6; tentative D call: TRBD1 (6 bases). There are 17 residues in the CDR3. Trimming stripped 0 bases from V and 10 bases from J, with 20 bases between. Germline loops: CDR1 SGHRS, CDR2 YFSETQ. CDR3 bases: TGCGCCAGCAGCTTGGTAGGTTTGGGGGCTATGAAATCACCCCTCCACTTT. Translating it yields CASSLVGLGAMKSPLHF.

This chain uses TRBV4-1 with TRBJ1-1; tentatively, D is TRBD1 (6 bases). The CDR3 consists of 15 residues. Trimming left V 0 bases short and J 6 bases short, with 14 bases between. The V gene's germline CDR1 is MGHRA and CDR2 YSYEKL. CDR3 nucleotides: TGCGCCAGCAGCCAAGAATCACAGGGAGTCTCTGAAGCTTTCTTT. As protein: CASSQESQGVSEAFF.